A selection of T cell receptor beta chains follows, all from one sample in a study of T-cell memory formation after mild COVID-19. MiXCR, run by TCRdb on the 5' RACE reads, gives a single entry per CDR3 protein. The sample records some 150,000 distinct CDR3 sequences, less than 25% being singletons. Sequencing was performed on PBMCs or a T cell subset sorted from them (not recorded which). The receptors were sampled from an adult woman who had mild COVID-19 (a few samples of this study predate the infection). Cell type and time point are not known. Each CDR3 is given with its conserved first and last residue. D genes are given only for firm matches. For some rows the clone size is stated as once, few or many, or as a class when expanded; others skip it.

j_call d_call v_call clone_size cdr3_nt cdr3_aa
TRBJ2-7 . TRBV2 few TGTGCCAGCAGTGAAGTAGGGCAAGAGCAGTACTTC CASSEVGQEQYF
TRBJ1-2 . TRBV29-1 . TGCAGCGTTGGGGGGGACATCTATGGCTACACCTTC CSVGGDIYGYTF
TRBJ1-5 . TRBV27 . TGTGCCAGCAGTTTATATCCGCATAGCAATCAGCCCCAGCATTTT CASSLYPHSNQPQHF
TRBJ2-3 . TRBV5-4 . TGTGCCAGCAGCTTGGGCGGGATCCACACAGATACGCAGTATTTT CASSLGGIHTDTQYF
TRBJ1-1 TRBD1 TRBV5-1 few TGCGCCAGCAGCTTGGTGGGACAGAGTGAAGCTTTCTTT CASSLVGQSEAFF
TRBJ2-5 . TRBV29-1 many TGCAGCGTTGAAGATAATACGGAGACCCAGTACTTC CSVEDNTETQYF
TRBJ1-5 . TRBV13 few TGTGCCAGCAGCTTAGGCTTAGGGGGTCAGCCCCAGCATTTT CASSLGLGGQPQHF
TRBJ2-7 TRBD1 TRBV7-6 . TGTGCCAGCAGCCCTTGGCCGGGACAGGGATTAAACGAGCAGTACTTC CASSPWPGQGLNEQYF
TRBJ2-5 . TRBV5-1 few TGCGCCAGCAGCAAGGACAGCCTCCAAGAGACCCAGTACTTC CASSKDSLQETQYF
TRBJ2-7 TRBD1 TRBV5-1 few TGCGCCAGCAGCCCTGGCGACAGGGTATTGTACCCCTACGAGCAGTACTTC CASSPGDRVLYPYEQYF
TRBJ2-1 TRBD2 TRBV4-2 few TGTGCCAGCAGCCCGGGACTAGCGGGATACAATGAGCAGTTCTTC CASSPGLAGYNEQFF
TRBJ1-2 TRBD1 TRBV20-1 few TGCAGTGCTAGAGACGAGAAGTATGGACAGGGAGGAAGGATCGGCGGCTACACCTTC CSARDEKYGQGGRIGGYTF
TRBJ2-1 . TRBV7-9 . TGTGCCAGCAGCTCCCCTACTAGCTTAGCCAGCGGCAATGAGCAGTTCTTC CASSSPTSLASGNEQFF
TRBJ1-2 . TRBV29-1 . TGCAGCGTCCAAGAGAGCGCGAACTATGGCTACACCTTC CSVQESANYGYTF
TRBJ2-7 TRBD1 TRBV12-3/TRBV12-4 . TGTGCCAGCAAGCTACCGGGACAGGGGGCAAACGAGCAGTACTTC CASKLPGQGANEQYF
TRBJ1-2 . TRBV7-2 . TGTGCCAGCAGCTTAGAGGACGGGGATTATGGCTACACCTTC CASSLEDGDYGYTF
TRBJ1-5 . TRBV27 . TGTGCCAGCAGTTTAAGCGGGGCTGGGAATCAGCCCCAGCATTTT CASSLSGAGNQPQHF
TRBJ2-1 TRBD2 TRBV9 many TGTGCCAGCAGCCCCCTAGCGGGGTCCTACAATGAGCAGTTCTTC CASSPLAGSYNEQFF
TRBJ1-5 . TRBV9 few TGTGCCGGAAGACAGAGTAGCAATCAGCCCCAGCATTTT CAGRQSSNQPQHF
TRBJ2-7 . TRBV11-3 . TGTGCCAGCAGCCCCTGGGGGGTCGGCGACGAGCAGTACTTC CASSPWGVGDEQYF
TRBJ2-1 TRBD2 TRBV4-1 few TGCGCCAGCAGCCCACCGGGACTAGACCGCAATGAGCAGTTCTTC CASSPPGLDRNEQFF
TRBJ2-3 TRBD2 TRBV7-6 . TGTGCCAGCAGCCCATTAGCGGGAAGCACAGATACGCAGTATTTT CASSPLAGSTDTQYF
TRBJ2-3 TRBD2 TRBV13 . TGTGCCAGCAGCTTAGGAGGGACTAGGGGAATAAATACGCAGTATTTT CASSLGGTRGINTQYF
TRBJ2-2 . TRBV7-6 few TGTGCCAGCAGCTTAGATAGCGCGTACACTATTGGTGACGGGGAGCTGTTTTTT CASSLDSAYTIGDGELFF
TRBJ2-5 TRBD1 TRBV14 few TGTGCCAGCAGCCCGCTGGACAGGGGAAGGGAGACCCAGTACTTC CASSPLDRGRETQYF
TRBJ2-1 . TRBV29-1 many TGCAGCGCCTCAAAAATAGCGGAGCTGGGGAACAATGAGCAGTTCTTC CSASKIAELGNNEQFF
TRBJ2-7 . TRBV7-8 . TGTGCCAGCAGCCCCGACCTCTACGAGCAGTACTTC CASSPDLYEQYF
TRBJ2-1 TRBD2 TRBV7-3 . TGTGCCAGCAGCCCGAGACTAGCGGGGGGACCTTACTCCTACAATGAGCAGTTCTTC CASSPRLAGGPYSYNEQFF
TRBJ1-2 . TRBV14 few TGTGCCAGCAGCCAAGTCAGTGGCTACACCTTC CASSQVSGYTF
TRBJ2-5 TRBD2 TRBV9 few TGTGCCAGCAGCGGAGGGGCGGGGGAGCAAGAGACCCAGTACTTC CASSGGAGEQETQYF
TRBJ1-2 . TRBV21-1 . TGTGCCAGCAGCTCGTTGGGACAGGGGTATGGCTACACCTTC CASSSLGQGYGYTF
TRBJ1-1 TRBD1 TRBV7-6 . TGTGCCAGCAGCGAGAATGGACAGGAAAGGACTGAAGCTTTCTTT CASSENGQERTEAFF
TRBJ2-1 . TRBV15 few TGTGCCACCAGCAGCCGGGGCCTGAATGAGCAGTTCTTC CATSSRGLNEQFF
TRBJ2-1 TRBD2 TRBV29-1 . TGCAGCGTCGGGACTATACAAGGCTATGAGCAGTTCTTC CSVGTIQGYEQFF
TRBJ1-1 . TRBV19 many TGTGCCAGTAGTATAAGAGAGAACACTGAAGCTTTCTTT CASSIRENTEAFF
TRBJ2-7 TRBD2 TRBV27 . TGTGCCAGCAGGCTTAGCGGGAACTACGAGCAGTACTTC CASRLSGNYEQYF
TRBJ2-7 . TRBV9 . TGTGCCAGCAGCGTAGGAAGGGGAGCGAGCTACGAGCAGTACTTC CASSVGRGASYEQYF
TRBJ2-2 . TRBV2 many TGTGCCAGTCACTTGGACACGCGACCTTCCGGGGAGCTGTTTTTT CASHLDTRPSGELFF
TRBJ1-2 TRBD1 TRBV6-1 . TGTGCCAGCAGTGAACCTATGCAGGGGGGACGCTATGGCTACACCTTC CASSEPMQGGRYGYTF
TRBJ2-1 TRBD2 TRBV20-1 . TGCAGTGCTAGCAAGCCCGGGACTAGCGGGAGGAGGGCCAATGAGCAGTTCTTC CSASKPGTSGRRANEQFF
TRBJ2-1 TRBD1 TRBV5-6 . TGTGCCAGCAGCACAAGGACAGGGAGCTCCTACAATGAGCAGTTCTTC CASSTRTGSSYNEQFF
TRBJ2-5 . TRBV7-9 . TGTGCCAGCAGCTTAGTCGAGGTTGGGGGAGAGACCCAGTACTTC CASSLVEVGGETQYF
TRBJ1-1 . TRBV5-1 few TGCGCCAGCAGCTTGGATAATGAAGCTTTCTTT CASSLDNEAFF
TRBJ2-3 TRBD1 TRBV11-3 few TGTGCCAGCAGCCCTGACCCGACAGGGATCGATACGCAGTATTTT CASSPDPTGIDTQYF
TRBJ2-1 . TRBV24-1 few TGTGCCACCAGTGATCCCCGATCACTTGGGGATGAGCAGTTCTTC CATSDPRSLGDEQFF
TRBJ2-3 TRBD1 TRBV7-7 . TGTGCCAGCAGCCAACAGGGGTTCCTTACAGATACGCAGTATTTT CASSQQGFLTDTQYF
TRBJ2-7 . TRBV12-3/TRBV12-4 many TGTGCCAGCAGTTTAGCGGGAACCGCCTACGAGCAGTACTTC CASSLAGTAYEQYF
TRBJ2-1 TRBD2 TRBV7-6 . TGTGCCAGCAGCTTAGCGATTTATAGCGGGAAGGCCCCTGAGCAGTTCTTC CASSLAIYSGKAPEQFF
TRBJ1-2 TRBD1 TRBV10-3 . TGTGCCATCAGTGAGTGGGACAGGGGTGACGTGAAGTATGGCTACACCTTC CAISEWDRGDVKYGYTF